These T cell receptor beta chains were read from a single sample in a study of CD4 T cells in relation to SARS-CoV-2 and coronaviruses. No cognate antigen is known for these TCRs. TCRdb keeps only in-frame clones here, not all; method: immunoSEQ multiplex PCR. The sample yields fewer than 25,000 clones, over 70% seen once. Specimen: CD4+ T cells from PBMCs, cultured in vitro. Every receptor here comes from a human donor in good health. Each CDR3 is given with its conserved first and last residue. A D gene is named only where the DNA matches it firmly. The size of a clone is reported for some rows only, either as once, few or many, or as a class for expanded clones.

clone size: -
V gene: TRBV7-2
J gene: TRBJ2-7
D gene: TRBD2
CDR3 protein: CASSSGLGYEQYF
CDR3 DNA: TGTGCCAGCAGCTCCGGACTAGGGTACGAGCAGTACTTC

clone size: -
V gene: TRBV6-5
J gene: TRBJ2-7
D gene: -
CDR3 protein: CASRRGSYEQYF
CDR3 DNA: TGTGCCAGCAGGCGAGGCTCCTACGAGCAGTACTTC

clone size: -
V gene: TRBV5-1
J gene: TRBJ1-1
D gene: TRBD1
CDR3 protein: CASSGPGGRAEAFF
CDR3 DNA: TGCGCCAGCAGCGGGCCAGGGGGTAGGGCTGAAGCTTTCTTT

clone size: few
V gene: TRBV20-1
J gene: TRBJ2-3
D gene: -
CDR3 protein: CSATRDTQYF
CDR3 DNA: TGCAGTGCTACTCGAGATACGCAGTATTTT

clone size: -
V gene: TRBV5-4
J gene: TRBJ1-1
D gene: TRBD1
CDR3 protein: CASSPGQKNTEAFF
CDR3 DNA: TGTGCCAGCAGCCCGGGACAGAAGAACACTGAAGCTTTCTTT

clone size: -
V gene: TRBV11-3
J gene: TRBJ2-5
D gene: -
CDR3 protein: CASSGQSQETQYF
CDR3 DNA: TGTGCCAGCAGCGGACAGTCCCAAGAGACCCAGTACTTC

clone size: -
V gene: TRBV2
J gene: TRBJ1-1
D gene: -
CDR3 protein: CASSEAPGTEAFF
CDR3 DNA: TGTGCCAGCAGTGAAGCACCGGGAACTGAAGCTTTCTTT

clone size: -
V gene: TRBV4-2
J gene: TRBJ2-7
D gene: -
CDR3 protein: CASSPPGLPGGEQYF
CDR3 DNA: TGTGCCAGCAGCCCCCCGGGTCTCCCCGGGGGAGAGCAGTACTTC

clone size: -
V gene: TRBV5-1
J gene: TRBJ1-1
D gene: TRBD1
CDR3 protein: CASSSGQGNTEAFF
CDR3 DNA: TGCGCCAGCAGCTCGGGACAGGGCAACACTGAAGCTTTCTTT

clone size: -
V gene: TRBV12-3/TRBV12-4
J gene: TRBJ2-5
D gene: -
CDR3 protein: CASSSGLGTQYF
CDR3 DNA: TGTGCCAGCAGTTCAGGATTGGGGACCCAGTACTTC

clone size: -
V gene: TRBV7-7
J gene: TRBJ2-1
D gene: TRBD2
CDR3 protein: CASSPLAGGPINEQFF
CDR3 DNA: TGTGCCAGCAGCCCGCTAGCGGGAGGGCCCATCAATGAGCAGTTCTTC

clone size: -
V gene: TRBV29-1
J gene: TRBJ2-1
D gene: TRBD2
CDR3 protein: CSAPGLATEDEQFF
CDR3 DNA: TGCAGCGCCCCGGGACTAGCGACGGAGGATGAGCAGTTCTTC

clone size: once
V gene: TRBV7-8
J gene: TRBJ1-2
D gene: -
CDR3 protein: CASSLDNRVAGYGYTF
CDR3 DNA: TGTGCCAGCAGCTTAGACAACAGGGTCGCTGGGTATGGCTACACCTTC

clone size: few
V gene: TRBV12-3/TRBV12-4
J gene: TRBJ2-2
D gene: -
CDR3 protein: CASSLLGGELFF
CDR3 DNA: TGTGCCAGCAGTTTGTTGGGGGGGGAGCTGTTTTTT

clone size: -
V gene: TRBV4-1
J gene: TRBJ2-3
D gene: -
CDR3 protein: CASSQTLASRVSTDTQYF
CDR3 DNA: TGCGCCAGCAGCCAGACGTTAGCTAGCAGAGTTAGCACAGATACGCAGTATTTT

clone size: -
V gene: TRBV27
J gene: TRBJ1-5
D gene: -
CDR3 protein: CASRPQGRGAGNQPQHF
CDR3 DNA: TGTGCCAGCAGACCTCAGGGTAGGGGCGCGGGCAATCAGCCCCAGCATTTT

clone size: -
V gene: TRBV5-4
J gene: TRBJ1-2
D gene: TRBD1
CDR3 protein: CASSPSSGQAAYGYTF
CDR3 DNA: TGTGCCAGCAGCCCATCTTCGGGACAGGCAGCCTATGGCTACACCTTC

clone size: once
V gene: TRBV11-3
J gene: TRBJ2-1
D gene: TRBD2
CDR3 protein: CASSLAGGYNEQFF
CDR3 DNA: TGTGCCAGCAGCCTAGCGGGAGGCTACAATGAGCAGTTCTTC

clone size: -
V gene: TRBV2
J gene: TRBJ2-7
D gene: -
CDR3 protein: CASSNQINYEQYF
CDR3 DNA: TGTGCCAGCAGCAACCAAATTAACTACGAGCAGTACTTC

clone size: -
V gene: TRBV5-6
J gene: TRBJ1-6
D gene: -
CDR3 protein: CASSLYLDSPLHF
CDR3 DNA: TGTGCCAGCAGCTTGTATCTTGATTCACCCCTCCACTTT

clone size: -
V gene: TRBV18
J gene: TRBJ1-1
D gene: -
CDR3 protein: CASSLPNGGAFF
CDR3 DNA: TGTGCCAGCTCACTACCGAATGGGGGAGCTTTCTTT

clone size: -
V gene: TRBV3-1/TRBV3-2
J gene: TRBJ2-3
D gene: -
CDR3 protein: CASSRLVLPTPDTQYF
CDR3 DNA: TGTGCCAGCAGCCGTCTTGTCCTACCGACCCCAGATACGCAGTATTTT

clone size: -
V gene: TRBV21-1
J gene: TRBJ1-6
D gene: -
CDR3 protein: CASSKVERGSNNSPLHF
CDR3 DNA: TGTGCCAGCAGCAAAGTAGAGAGGGGAAGTAATAATTCACCCCTCCACTTT

clone size: once
V gene: TRBV11-2
J gene: TRBJ2-2
D gene: -
CDR3 protein: CASSLGSFANTGELFF
CDR3 DNA: TGTGCCAGCAGCTTGGGCTCGTTCGCGAACACCGGGGAGCTGTTTTTT

clone size: -
V gene: TRBV5-1
J gene: TRBJ1-4
D gene: -
CDR3 protein: CASSKMDGEKLFF
CDR3 DNA: TGCGCCAGCAGCAAGATGGACGGGGAAAAACTGTTTTTT

clone size: -
V gene: TRBV12-3/TRBV12-4
J gene: TRBJ2-5
D gene: TRBD2
CDR3 protein: CASRDYEETQYF
CDR3 DNA: TGTGCCAGTCGGGACTACGAAGAGACCCAGTACTTC

clone size: -
V gene: TRBV9
J gene: TRBJ2-1
D gene: TRBD1
CDR3 protein: CASSGPGGTGVYNEQFF
CDR3 DNA: TGTGCCAGCAGCGGACCTGGGGGGACAGGGGTTTACAATGAGCAGTTCTTC

clone size: -
V gene: TRBV12-5
J gene: TRBJ1-5
D gene: -
CDR3 protein: CASGSDRTGSNQPQHF
CDR3 DNA: TGTGCTAGTGGTTCAGACAGGACTGGTAGCAATCAGCCCCAGCATTTT

clone size: -
V gene: TRBV12-3/TRBV12-4
J gene: TRBJ2-1
D gene: -
CDR3 protein: CASSLYGDNEQFF
CDR3 DNA: TGTGCCAGCAGTTTGTACGGAGACAATGAGCAGTTCTTC

clone size: -
V gene: TRBV6-5
J gene: TRBJ1-5
D gene: -
CDR3 protein: CASRQGGQPQHF
CDR3 DNA: TGTGCCAGCAGACAGGGAGGGCAGCCCCAGCATTTT

clone size: -
V gene: TRBV29-1
J gene: TRBJ1-2
D gene: -
CDR3 protein: CSVWVQDLYGYTF
CDR3 DNA: TGCAGCGTGTGGGTCCAGGACCTTTATGGCTACACCTTC

clone size: few
V gene: TRBV7-8
J gene: TRBJ2-7
D gene: -
CDR3 protein: CASTSGGKGYEQYF
CDR3 DNA: TGTGCCAGCACATCAGGGGGGAAAGGGTACGAGCAGTACTTC